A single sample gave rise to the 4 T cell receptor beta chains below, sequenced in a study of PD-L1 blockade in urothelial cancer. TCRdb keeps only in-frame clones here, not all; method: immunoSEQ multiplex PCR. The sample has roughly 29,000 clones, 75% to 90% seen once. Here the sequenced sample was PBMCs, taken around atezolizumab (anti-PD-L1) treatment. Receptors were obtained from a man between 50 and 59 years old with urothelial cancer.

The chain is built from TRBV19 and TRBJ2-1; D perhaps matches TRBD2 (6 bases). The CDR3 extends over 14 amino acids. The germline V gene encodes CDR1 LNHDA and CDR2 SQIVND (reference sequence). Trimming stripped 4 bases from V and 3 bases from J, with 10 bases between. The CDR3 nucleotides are TGTGCCAGTAGTACCGGGGGAGTCTACAATGAGCAGTTCTTC. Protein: CASSTGGVYNEQFF.

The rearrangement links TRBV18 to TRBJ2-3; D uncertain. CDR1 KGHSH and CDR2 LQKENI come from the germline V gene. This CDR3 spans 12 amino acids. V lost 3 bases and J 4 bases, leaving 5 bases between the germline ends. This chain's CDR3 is CASSPGADTQYF. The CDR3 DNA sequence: TGTGCCAGCTCACCTGGAGCAGATACGCAGTATTTT.

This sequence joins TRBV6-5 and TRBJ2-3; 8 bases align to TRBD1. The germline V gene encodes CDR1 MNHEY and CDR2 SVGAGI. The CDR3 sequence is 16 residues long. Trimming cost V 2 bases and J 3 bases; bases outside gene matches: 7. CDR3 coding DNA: TGTGCCAGCAGTTACCGGTCCGGACAGGGTACAGATACGCAGTATTTT. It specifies CASSYRSGQGTDTQYF.

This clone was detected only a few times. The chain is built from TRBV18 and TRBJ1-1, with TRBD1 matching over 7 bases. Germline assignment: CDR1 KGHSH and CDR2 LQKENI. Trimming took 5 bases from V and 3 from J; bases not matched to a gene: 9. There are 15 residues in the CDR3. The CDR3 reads CASSSSGGGYTEAFF. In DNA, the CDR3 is TGTGCCAGCTCATCCTCAGGAGGGGGCTACACTGAAGCTTTCTTT.